These 21 T cell receptor beta chains originate from one sample sequenced in a study of blood T cells in healthy people across ages (dated by TCRdb to the mid-2010s). Library generation was performed with 5' RACE. Sequencer: Illumina HiSeq 2500. A second PCR of 7 to 11 cycles was performed with a sample-barcoded 5' primer and a J-beta primer mix. Using fastp at Q25 and MiXCR, TCRdb reprocessed the public reads and kept productive beta chains. Records with the same CDR3 protein are collapsed into one entry carrying the most frequent genes and DNA. For this sample there are about 1.7 million distinct CDR3 sequences; 28% appear just once. Clones ranked in the top ten supply roughly 8% of the sample. The source material was blood. Receptors originate from a woman aged 25 to 39 in good health.

This clonotype was counted only a few times. V gene TRBV5-1 combines with J gene TRBJ1-2; D is perhaps TRBD1 (5 bases). Germline values: CDR1 SGHRS, CDR2 YFSETQ. CDR3 length: 12 amino acids. Trimming cost V 4 bases and J 7 bases, with 11 bases left between them. CDR3 nucleotides: TGCGCCAGCAGCAGTCAGGGCCCTGGCTACACCTTC. Translated: CASSSQGPGYTF.

This clonotype was counted between two and nine times. The chain has TRBV5-1 and TRBJ2-1; D possibly uses TRBD1 or TRBD2 (5 bases each). Trimming removed 2 bases at V and 5 bases at J, with 14 bases between. The CDR3 consists of 15 residues. CDR1 and CDR2 from the germline V gene are SGHRS and YFSETQ. CDR3 in DNA: TGCGCCAGCAGCTTCACTAACGGGACCAACAATGAGCAGTTCTTC. Its protein product is CASSFTNGTNNEQFF.

This clonotype was seen at least ten times. The chain employs TRBV7-9 and TRBJ2-7, with 12 bases identical to TRBD1. V gave up 5 bases and J gave up 9 bases; unmatched junction bases: 8. The CDR3 is made up of 14 amino acids. Germline CDR1 is SEHNR and CDR2 is FQNEAQ (reference sequence). CDR3 sequence: CASSPAGTGGRQYF. The CDR3 DNA follows: TGTGCCAGCAGCCCTGCCGGGACAGGGGGCCGGCAGTACTTC.

This clonotype was recorded at least ten times. J is TRBJ2-7 and V is TRBV27, with 8 bases identical to TRBD2. Germline CDR1 and CDR2: MNHEY and SMNVEV (reference sequence). V dropped 6 bases and J dropped 0; count of bases not matched to a gene: 7. The CDR3 has 15 amino acids. This chain's CDR3 is CASSRLLAGSYEQYF. The CDR3 nucleotides read TGTGCCAGCAGCCGACTCCTAGCGGGCTCCTACGAGCAGTACTTC.

The chain combines TRBV11-1 with TRBJ1-4; D ambiguous. The germline gives CDR1 SGHAT, CDR2 FQDESV (reference sequence). CDR3 length equals 14 residues. V was pared by 2 bases and J by 6 bases, with 10 bases between. The CDR3 region is CASSLPGRDEKLFF. DNA of the CDR3: TGTGCCAGCAGCTTACCCGGACGGGATGAAAAACTGTTTTTT. Filled out from reference TRBV11-1 and TRBJ1-4, the complete variable domain reads EAEVAQSPRYKITEKSQAVAFWCDPISGHATLYWYRQILGQGPELLVQFQDESVVDDSQLPKDRFSAERLKGVDSTLKIQPAELGDSAMYLCASSLPGRDEKLFFGSGTQLSVL.

To note about this clonotype: A single base separates this from a much larger clone, so it may be a read error. V is TRBV27 and J is TRBJ2-1; 14 bases agree with TRBD2. CDR1 is MNHEY and CDR2 is SMNVEV in the germline V gene (reference sequence). The CDR3 totals 15 residues. The CDR3 spells CAGSSTSGGAGEQFF. CDR3 in DNA: TGTGCCGGCAGTTCGACTAGCGGGGGGGCAGGGGAGCAGTTCTTC.

This clonotype occurred a few times. The chain has TRBV6-1 and TRBJ2-7; the D is unclear. Germline CDR1 and CDR2: MNHNS and SASEGT. This CDR3 spans 14 amino acids. V dropped 0 bases and J dropped 3 bases, with 9 bases sitting between them. CDR3: CASSEAPGVYEQYF. Here the CDR3 DNA reads TGTGCCAGCAGTGAAGCCCCGGGTGTCTACGAGCAGTACTTC.

The rearrangement uses TRBV28 and TRBJ1-6; weak D call: TRBD1 (5 bases). Germline assignment: CDR1 MDHEN and CDR2 SYDVKM. The CDR3 has 16 residues. Trimming removed 3 bases from V and 10 bases from J, with 19 bases in between. Written as DNA, the CDR3 is TGTGCCAGCAGTTTTATCCCAGGGCAATTAATATCACCCCTCCACTTT. The encoded protein is CASSFIPGQLISPLHF.

This clonotype has at least ten counts. The chain combines TRBV5-1 with TRBJ2-6; D not certain. The germline V gene has CDR1 SGHRS and CDR2 YFSETQ. Trimming cost V 5 bases and J 0 bases, with 9 bases left between them. CDR3 length: 15 residues. The CDR3 DNA is TGCGCCAGCAGTACCTCTTCCTCTGGGGCCAACGTCCTGACTTTC. It translates to CASSTSSSGANVLTF.

This clonotype has at least ten counts. The chain employs TRBV29-1 and TRBJ2-1, with 8 bases matching TRBD1. After removal of 3 bases from V and 6 bases from J, the junction contained 10 bases not matched to a gene. The germline V gene has CDR1 SQVTM and CDR2 ANQGSEA. CDR3 size: 15 residues. Written as DNA, the CDR3 is TGCAGCGTTGACCAGTCGGGACAGGCGGGCAATGAGCAGTTCTTC. It translates to CSVDQSGQAGNEQFF.

There are a few counts of this clonotype. The chain has TRBV2 and TRBJ2-1, with D uncertain. Germline-derived CDR1 and CDR2 are SNHLY and FYNNEI. CDR3 length equals 15 residues. Trimming pared 8 bases from V and 4 bases from J, leaving 18 bases between. In nucleotides, the CDR3 is TGTGCCAGCGGCTCAGACGGGCAGCCTTACAATGAGCAGTTCTTC. Protein sequence: CASGSDGQPYNEQFF.

This chain links TRBV21-1 with TRBJ2-7; the table's D call, TRBD2, was not checked against the DNA. TRBV21-1 is a known pseudogene. This CDR3 has 15 residues. CDR3 in DNA: TGTACCAGCAGCGCTACCGGGACTAGCGGTTACGAGCAGTACTTC. It is translated as CTSSATGTSGYEQYF.

The chain's CDR3 is CASSYQGQKEAFF. The DNA for the CDR3 is TGTGCCAGCAGCTACCAGGGACAGAAGGAAGCTTTCTTT. V and J are TRBV7-3 and TRBJ1-1, with 7 bases that match TRBD1. Germline CDR1 SGHTA, CDR2 FQGTGA. J lost 8 bases, V lost 4 bases, and 7 bases had no gene match. The CDR3 loop spans 13 amino acids. Variable domain in full (rest from reference TRBV7-3 and TRBJ1-1): GAGVSQTPSNKVTEKGKYVELRCDPISGHTALYWYRQSLGQGPEFLIYFQGTGAADDSGLPNDRFFAVRPEGSVSTLKIQRTERGDSAVYLCASSYQGQKEAFFGQGTRLTVV.

This chain uses TRBV6-2 or TRBV6-3 with TRBJ2-1; D gene uncertain. The CDR3 contains 13 residues. The V end was cut by 7 bases, the J end by 13 bases, with 20 bases between. Germline-derived CDR1 and CDR2 are MNHEY and SVGEGT. Written as DNA, the CDR3 is TGTGCCAGCAATCGACTGGGTTTCGAACCCCAGTTCTTC. This codes for CASNRLGFEPQFF.

There are a few counts of this clonotype. At one boundary the junction diverges from the germline segment, which might be a read error. The chain joins TRBV4-3 to TRBJ2-7; D is undetermined. Germline V CDR1 and CDR2: LGHNA, YSLEER. The CDR3 length is 13 residues. CDR3: CASSQDAGYDQYF. As DNA, the CDR3 is TGCGCCAGCAGCCAAGATGCCGGCTACGATCAGTACTTC.

This clonotype was detected once. The gene calls are TRBV18 and TRBJ2-1; D remains ambiguous. The ends were cut back, 1 base at V and 0 bases at J, with 7 bases in the middle. CDR1 is KGHSH and CDR2 is LQKENI in the germline V gene. The CDR3 is made up of 15 amino acids. The CDR3 bases are TGTGCCAGCTCACCACTAGGGTCCTCCTACAATGAGCAGTTCTTC. It yields the protein CASSPLGSSYNEQFF.

The chain links TRBV9 to TRBJ2-1, with D uncertain. Germline V gene lookup returns CDR1 SGDLS and CDR2 YYNGEE. Trimming stripped 0 bases from V and 6 bases from J, with 7 bases between. CDR3 size: 13 residues. The CDR3 bases are TGTGCCAGCAGCGTAGGGGGTTTCAATGAGCAGTTCTTC. It is translated as CASSVGGFNEQFF. The whole variable domain, remainder taken from reference TRBV9 and TRBJ2-1, is DSGVTQTPKHLITATGQRVTLRCSPRSGDLSVYWYQQSLDQGLQFLIQYYNGEERAKGNILERFSAQQFPDLHSELNLSSLELGDSALYFCASSVGGFNEQFFGPGTRLTVL.

The V call is TRBV30, the J call TRBJ2-1; D gene ambiguous. Looked up from germline, CDR1 is GTSNPN and CDR2 is SVGIG (reference sequence). Trimming stripped 0 bases from V and 10 bases from J, with 13 bases between. The CDR3 runs to 13 residues. CDR3 in amino acids: CAWSVKGVREQFF. The CDR3 DNA follows: TGTGCCTGGAGTGTAAAGGGCGTACGGGAGCAGTTCTTC.

The V gene is TRBV2, the J gene TRBJ1-6; D is unclear. The CDR3 has 15 residues. Germline V gene sequence: CDR1 SNHLY, CDR2 FYNNEI. The ends were cut back, 8 bases at V and 0 bases at J, with 11 bases in the middle. The CDR3 region is CASGRASSYNSPLHF. For the CDR3, the DNA is TGTGCCAGCGGTAGGGCGAGCTCCTATAATTCACCCCTCCACTTT.

The sample holds a few counts of this clonotype. V usage is TRBV12-3 or TRBV12-4 and J usage is TRBJ2-4, with TRBD1 matching 10 bases. The V and J ends lost 4 bases and 13 bases, in that order; junction bases with no gene match: 10. The CDR3 totals 14 residues. This chain's CDR3 is CASSSDRGSIGQYF. CDR3 DNA: TGTGCCAGCAGTTCGGACAGGGGGAGTATAGGGCAGTACTTC.

In this sample, this clonotype turned up a few times. A junction boundary mismatches the germline segment, possibly from a read error. The chain uses TRBV6-2 or TRBV6-3 and TRBJ2-5; 13 bases are shared with TRBD2. The CDR3 length is 16 residues. The germline V gene encodes CDR1 MNHEY and CDR2 SVGEGT. The CDR3 DNA reads TGTGCCGGCAGAATGGGGACTAGCGGGATGGGGGAGACCCAGTACTTC. Amino acids: CAGRMGTSGMGETQYF.